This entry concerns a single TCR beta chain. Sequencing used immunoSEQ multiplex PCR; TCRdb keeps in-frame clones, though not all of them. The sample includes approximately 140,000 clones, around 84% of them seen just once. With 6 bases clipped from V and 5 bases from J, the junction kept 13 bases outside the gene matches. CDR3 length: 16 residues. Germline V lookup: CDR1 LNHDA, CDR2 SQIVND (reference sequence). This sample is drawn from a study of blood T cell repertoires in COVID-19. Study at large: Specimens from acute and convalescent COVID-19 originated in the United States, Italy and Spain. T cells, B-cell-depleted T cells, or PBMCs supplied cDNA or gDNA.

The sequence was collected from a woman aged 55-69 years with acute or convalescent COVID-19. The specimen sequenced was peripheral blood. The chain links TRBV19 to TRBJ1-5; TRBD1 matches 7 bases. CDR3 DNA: TGTGCCAGTAGATCCACCGGCCGACAGGGACATCAGCCCCAGCATTTT. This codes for CASRSTGRQGHQPQHF.